This is a list of T cell receptor beta chains from one sample in a study of cytomegalovirus exposure and HLA in healthy donors. The method was immunoSEQ multiplex PCR; TCRdb's version includes in-frame clones alone and lacks a portion of them. The table lists around 150,000 clones, approximately 80% of them singletons. The sequenced material came from PBMCs. These receptors all come from a man younger than 40 in good health and CMV-seropositive. CDR3s include the opening cysteine and the closing phenylalanine or tryptophan. A D gene is named only where the DNA matches it firmly. Clone size is not always given. Where it is, it says once, few, many or a class for expanded clones.

>TRBJ2-3|TRBV18|-|-
CASSPTGTVPDTQYF
TGTGCCAGCTCACCTACAGGGACGGTGCCAGATACGCAGTATTTT
>TRBJ2-7|TRBV9|once|TRBD2
CASSVELAGSEQYF
TGTGCCAGCAGCGTAGAACTAGCGGGGTCCGAGCAGTACTTC
>TRBJ2-7|TRBV14|-|-
CASSTGYEQYF
TGTGCCAGCAGCACGGGGTACGAGCAGTACTTC
>TRBJ2-3|TRBV5-1|-|TRBD1
CASSLWGQSTDTQYF
TGCGCCAGCAGCTTGTGGGGACAGAGCACAGATACGCAGTATTTT
>TRBJ2-7|TRBV4-1|-|TRBD1
CASSQVRDRAYEQYF
TGCGCCAGCAGCCAAGTCCGGGACAGGGCCTACGAGCAGTACTTC
>TRBJ1-5|TRBV4-1|-|-
CASSQTEYSNQPQHF
TGCGCCAGCAGCCAAACGGAGTATAGCAATCAGCCCCAGCATTTT
>TRBJ1-3|TRBV5-1|-|-
CASRSAGVPGNTIYF
TGCGCCAGCAGGTCGGCAGGGGTCCCTGGAAACACCATATATTTT
>TRBJ2-3|TRBV9|-|-
CASSVGTLSTDTQYF
TGTGCCAGCAGCGTTGGGACACTTAGCACAGATACGCAGTATTTT
>TRBJ2-7|TRBV4-1|once|TRBD1
CASSPLADRVYEQYF
TGCGCCAGCAGCCCGCTTGCGGACAGGGTCTACGAGCAGTACTTC
>TRBJ1-4|TRBV11-2|-|-
CASSLDLASGVEKLFF
TGTGCCAGCAGCTTAGATTTGGCCTCGGGGGTTGAAAAACTGTTTTTT
>TRBJ2-7|TRBV12-1|-|-
CASSFLGGTRYEQYF
TGTGCCAGCAGCTTTTTGGGGGGAACACGCTACGAGCAGTACTTC
>TRBJ2-5|TRBV5-1|-|TRBD2
CASSPYGLAGSQETQYF
TGCGCCAGCAGCCCTTACGGACTAGCGGGCTCCCAAGAGACCCAGTACTTC
>TRBJ2-1|TRBV19|few|-
CASSITGEGNEQFF
TGTGCCAGTAGTATTACGGGTGAGGGCAATGAGCAGTTCTTC
>TRBJ2-5|TRBV5-1|-|-
CASSLDGRETQYF
TGCGCCAGCAGCTTGGACGGTCGCGAGACCCAGTACTTC
>TRBJ1-3|TRBV9|-|-
CASSRKRDGYSGNTIYF
TGTGCCAGCAGCCGGAAGCGGGACGGCTACTCTGGAAACACCATATATTTT
>TRBJ2-5|TRBV5-1|-|TRBD2
CASSFTGTSGGTETQYF
TGCGCCAGCAGCTTTACCGGGACTAGCGGGGGTACAGAGACCCAGTACTTC
>TRBJ1-2|TRBV4-3|-|TRBD1
CASSQDPDRDGYTF
TGCGCCAGCAGCCAAGATCCGGACAGGGATGGCTACACCTTC
>TRBJ2-7|TRBV9|-|-
CASSVEDPPREQYF
TGTGCCAGCAGCGTGGAGGACCCGCCCCGCGAGCAGTACTTC
>TRBJ2-1|TRBV5-4|-|-
CASTGSYNEQFF
TGTGCCAGCACCGGCTCCTACAATGAGCAGTTCTTC
>TRBJ1-2|TRBV21-1|-|-
CASSSGTGGVNYGYTF
TGTGCCAGCAGCTCCGGGACAGGGGGCGTTAACTATGGCTACACCTTC
>TRBJ1-1|TRBV9|-|-
CASSVDYRALNTEAFF
TGTGCCAGCAGCGTAGACTACAGGGCCCTGAACACTGAAGCTTTCTTT
>TRBJ1-2|TRBV7-2|few|-
CASSSFRDSGYTF
TGTGCCAGCAGCTCATTCCGGGACTCGGGCTACACCTTC
>TRBJ2-7|TRBV15|-|TRBD1
CATSTGTGGSDEQYF
TGTGCCACCAGCACTGGGACAGGGGGTAGCGACGAGCAGTACTTC